This passage covers 23 T cell receptor beta chains from one sample sequenced in a study of naive and memory T cell subsets. Both TRBC1 and TRBC2 were covered by a beta constant-region primer of two equimolar oligonucleotides. From the UMI-ligation and nested PCR reads, TCRdb called clonotypes with MiXCR, one entry per CDR3 protein. The sample has under 150,000 distinct CDR3 sequences, approximately 15% seen once; the top ten hold approximately 0.13%. The sample taken for sequencing was naive CD4+ T cells from blood. The source of these receptors is a human donor in good health.

This clonotype was detected only a few times. This rearrangement joins TRBV5-4 to TRBJ2-1; D unclear. The CDR3 consists of 12 residues. Germline CDR1 and CDR2: SGHNT and YYREEE (reference sequence). V was clipped by 4 bases and J by 4 bases, with 6 bases between them. The CDR3, as DNA: TGTGCCAGCAGCCCTCGTTACAATGAGCAGTTCTTC. This sequence encodes CASSPRYNEQFF.

This clonotype was seen a single time. This chain uses TRBV20-1 with TRBJ1-4; D remains ambiguous. V shed 0 bases and J shed 8 bases, with 1 base lying between them. Germline CDR1 is DFQATT and CDR2 is SNEGSKA (reference sequence). This CDR3 is built from 10 residues. The CDR3 here is CSAREEKLFF. CDR3 in DNA: TGCAGTGCTAGAGAAGAAAAACTGTTTTTT.

This clonotype was counted at least ten times. This chain links TRBV2 with TRBJ2-3; 8 bases are shared with TRBD1. Germline V gene lookup returns CDR1 SNHLY and CDR2 FYNNEI. This CDR3 region has 14 residues. Trimming took 6 bases from V and 1 from J; bases not matched to a gene: 3. The CDR3 sequence is CASSADRGTDTQYF. The CDR3 coding sequence is TGTGCCAGCAGCGCGGACAGGGGCACAGATACGCAGTATTTT.

The V call is TRBV20-1, the J call TRBJ1-5, with unresolved D. Trimming shortened V by 4 bases and J by 0 bases, and 19 bases separated the two germline ends. CDR3 length: 17 residues. From germline, CDR1 is DFQATT and CDR2 SNEGSKA (reference sequence). The CDR3 region is CSATRRLEPNSNQPQHF. The CDR3 nucleotides read TGCAGTGCTACTCGACGGCTAGAACCCAATAGCAATCAGCCCCAGCATTTT.

The chain uses TRBV20-1 and TRBJ2-3; 15 bases are a match to TRBD2. The CDR3 consists of 21 residues. Germline CDR1 reads DFQATT; CDR2 reads SNEGSKA (reference sequence). Trimming at V came to 0 bases and at J to 2 bases, leaving 15 bases not matched to a gene. The CDR3 is CSARDNGRLGTSGRITDTQYF. CDR3 nucleotides: TGCAGTGCTAGAGATAATGGACGGTTGGGGACTAGCGGGAGGATCACAGATACGCAGTATTTT.

This clonotype showed up many times. The rearrangement joins TRBV12-3 or TRBV12-4 to TRBJ2-7, with TRBD2 identical over 7 bases. V dropped 1 base and J dropped 0; count of bases not matched to a gene: 3. There are 15 residues in the CDR3. The CDR3 DNA reads TGTGCCAGCAGTTTAGGCCTAGCGGTCTCCTACGAGCAGTACTTC. Its protein product is CASSLGLAVSYEQYF.

The J gene is TRBJ2-7, the V gene TRBV3-1; D not resolved. V was pared by 5 bases and J by 2 bases, with 10 bases between. Germline CDR1 is LGHDT and CDR2 is YNNKEL (reference sequence). This CDR3 comprises 13 residues. This CDR3 reads CASSSVGTYEQYF. In nucleotides, the CDR3 is TGTGCCAGCAGCTCGGTCGGTACCTACGAGCAGTACTTC.

The CDR3 DNA reads TGTGCCAGCAGCTTATACGGGGACTACAATGAGCAGTTCTTC. Its translation: CASSLYGDYNEQFF. The chain recombines TRBV7-2 with TRBJ2-1; perhaps TRBD2 as D (5 bases). The CDR3 is made up of 14 amino acids. The V gene lost 2 bases and the J gene lost 3 bases, with 8 bases spanning the gap. The germline CDR1 and CDR2 sequences are SGHTA and FQGNSA.

This chain uses TRBV2 with TRBJ2-1; TRBD2 agrees at 11 bases. Germline CDR1 SNHLY, CDR2 FYNNEI. The CDR3 totals 15 residues. Unmatched junction bases numbered 6, after V lost 5 bases and J lost 6 bases. CDR3 region: CASSLTSGDVNEQFF. The CDR3 DNA reads TGTGCCAGCAGTTTGACTAGCGGGGATGTCAATGAGCAGTTCTTC.

This clonotype has more than one count but fewer than ten. The CDR3, as DNA: TGTGCCAGCAGTCTAGCGGGAGGGCCTGACGGGGAGCTGTTTTTT. Its translation is CASSLAGGPDGELFF. The chain is built from TRBV6-2 or TRBV6-3 and TRBJ2-2, with 12 nucleotides matching TRBD2. The CDR3 loop spans 15 amino acids. Trimming cost V 5 bases and J 7 bases; bases outside gene matches: 5. Germline V gene sequence: CDR1 MNHEY, CDR2 SVGEGT.

The CDR3 bases are TGCGCCAGCAGCCAAGTATCTTGGAGGGATGGCTACACCTTC. Translation gives CASSQVSWRDGYTF. The gene calls are TRBV4-1 and TRBJ1-2; D not certain. Germline V gene sequence: CDR1 MGHRA, CDR2 YSYEKL. The CDR3 extends over 14 amino acids. V dropped 1 base and J dropped 6 bases, with 12 bases sitting between them.

V gene TRBV10-3 combines with J gene TRBJ2-1, with 9 bases lining up with TRBD2. Looked up from germline, CDR1 is ENHRY and CDR2 is SYGVKD. V lost 10 bases and J lost 7; bases outside the gene matches: 11. The CDR3 is 14 residues long. The CDR3 coding sequence is TGTGCCACTAAACCCGGGACTAGCACAAATGAGCAGTTCTTC. This sequence encodes CATKPGTSTNEQFF.

This clonotype appeared a few times. The chain has TRBV5-1 and TRBJ2-7; weak D call: TRBD2 (5 bases). V was shortened by 0 bases and J by 6 bases, with 10 bases between the two germline ends. CDR1 SGHRS and CDR2 YFSETQ come from the germline V gene. This CDR3 region has 13 residues. CDR3 coding DNA: TGCGCCAGCAGCTTGGCTGCCCGGGGCGAGCAGTACTTC. Protein product: CASSLAARGEQYF.

This clonotype has just a few counts. The chain carries TRBV5-1 and TRBJ1-1; D gene ambiguous. The V end was cut by 0 bases, the J end by 7 bases, with 13 bases between. CDR3 length equals 14 residues. Per the germline V gene, CDR1 is SGHRS and CDR2 is YFSETQ. The CDR3 DNA reads as TGCGCCAGCAGCTTGGCTTGGGTTACGGGTGAAGCTTTCTTT. Encoded protein: CASSLAWVTGEAFF.

V and J are TRBV20-1 and TRBJ2-7; 12 nucleotides match TRBD2. With V trimmed by 1 base and J by 3 bases, 16 bases remained unmatched. The CDR3 has 19 residues. Germline V gene lookup returns CDR1 DFQATT and CDR2 SNEGSKA (reference sequence). The CDR3 spells CSARGYSETSGSSVYEQYF. The CDR3 DNA follows: TGCAGTGCTAGAGGCTATTCGGAGACTAGCGGGAGCTCCGTCTACGAGCAGTACTTC.

In its sample, this clonotype was seen many times. The J gene is TRBJ1-2, the V gene TRBV2; TRBD1 matches 9 bases. The CDR3 sequence is 16 residues long. Germline lookup yields CDR1 SNHLY and CDR2 FYNNEI. The V and J ends lost 5 bases and 4 bases, in that order; junction bases with no gene match: 11. This CDR3 is CASSPYPGQGIYGYTF. CDR3 sequence (DNA): TGTGCCAGCAGTCCCTACCCGGGACAGGGTATCTATGGCTACACCTTC.

The chain joins TRBV6-1 to TRBJ1-1; no definite D call. Germline CDR1 MNHNS, CDR2 SASEGT. There are 13 residues in the CDR3. Deletions cut 7 bases from V and 1 base from J, with 10 bases between. CDR3 nucleotide sequence: TGTGCCAGCAAGGCGGGGAGGAACACTGAAGCTTTCTTT. It yields the protein CASKAGRNTEAFF.

This clonotype showed up many times. The V gene is TRBV20-1, the J gene TRBJ2-3; D perhaps matches TRBD2 (5 bases). This CDR3 is built from 15 residues. Germline values: CDR1 DFQATT, CDR2 SNEGSKA (reference sequence). The V end was cut by 0 bases, the J end by 4 bases, with 14 bases between. CDR3 in amino acids: CSARDMRESADTQYF. CDR3 coding DNA: TGCAGTGCTAGAGATATGAGGGAGAGCGCAGATACGCAGTATTTT.

This clonotype was counted at least ten times. The J gene is TRBJ2-6, the V gene TRBV19; tentative D call: TRBD2 (5 bases). This CDR3 comprises 19 residues. Germline V gives CDR1 LNHDA, CDR2 SQIVND (reference sequence). Between the trimmed V and J ends, which lost 7 bases and 0 bases, there was a span of 22 bases. The CDR3 bases are TGTGCCAGTAAGCCCACCCTGATACGACGGGACTCTGGGGCCAACGTCCTGACTTTC. Encoded protein: CASKPTLIRRDSGANVLTF.

The V gene is TRBV12-3 or TRBV12-4, the J gene TRBJ2-7, with D maybe TRBD2 (6 bases). This CDR3 spans 14 amino acids. V shed 6 bases and J shed 2 bases, with 14 bases lying between them. The chain's CDR3 is CASSRLVGPYEQYF. DNA of the CDR3: TGTGCCAGCAGCAGACTAGTCGGACCCTACGAGCAGTACTTC.

In this sample, this clonotype turned up a few times. The rearrangement joins TRBV19 to TRBJ2-2; TRBD2 is a possible D gene (6 bases). The germline V gene has CDR1 LNHDA and CDR2 SQIVND (reference sequence). The CDR3 runs to 16 residues. Trimming pared 6 bases from V and 6 bases from J, leaving 20 bases between. CDR3 in amino acids: CASRISGGTVAGELFF. DNA for the CDR3: TGTGCCAGTAGGATTAGTGGCGGGACGGTCGCCGGGGAGCTGTTTTTT.

This clonotype was observed a few times. V gene TRBV24-1 combines with J gene TRBJ2-1; 7 nucleotides line up with TRBD1. The CDR3 contains 14 residues. The V and J ends lost 3 bases and 4 bases, in that order; junction bases with no gene match: 2. Per the germline V gene, CDR1 is KGHDR and CDR2 is SFDVKD. The DNA for the CDR3 is TGTGCCACCAGTGATCCGGGACAGTACAATGAGCAGTTCTTC. Translating gives CATSDPGQYNEQFF.

This chain uses TRBV20-1 with TRBJ1-5; D gene ambiguous. This CDR3 has 14 residues. V was clipped by 2 bases and J by 0 bases, with 8 bases between them. Germline V CDR1 and CDR2: DFQATT, SNEGSKA (reference sequence). CDR3 region: CSARPGDSNQPQHF. CDR3 DNA sequence: TGCAGTGCTAGACCAGGAGATAGCAATCAGCCCCAGCATTTT.